This T cell receptor beta chain was recorded in a study of T cells in Graves' hyperthyroidism and ophthalmopathy. Study-wide context: Pretreatment peripheral blood was obtained at initial diagnosis.

RNA transcripts yielded amplified TCR beta CDR3 regions. RT-PCR in the first round (using the HTBI primer set) targeted the TCR CDR3. MiXCR, applied by TCRdb to the multiplex PCR reads, yields one record per CDR3 protein. The sample has roughly 700,000 distinct CDR3 sequences; about a third are singletons. Sample: blood. This clonotype was sampled from a woman aged 40 to 49 with Graves' hyperthyroidism.

The DNA for the CDR3 is TGTGCCAGCAGCGCGTTGACAGGGGCCTACGAGCAGTACTTC. Its protein is CASSALTGAYEQYF. This sequence joins TRBV7-9 and TRBJ2-7; 8 nucleotides line up with TRBD1. Germline lookup yields CDR1 SEHNR and CDR2 FQNEAQ (reference sequence). This CDR3 has 14 amino acids. The trim removed 5 bases at V and 2 bases at J, leaving 5 bases unmatched.